This is a list of T cell receptor beta chains from one sample in a study of CD8+ T cells in alopecia areata. Clones were read by immunoSEQ multiplex PCR, and TCRdb kept only the in-frame ones, dropping some. The table records about 150,000 clones, approximately 87% of them present only once. The sequencing here drew on CD8+ T cells sorted from blood, taken at week 0. The receptors were gathered from a human donor with alopecia areata. The CDR3 runs from the conserved cysteine through the conserved F or W. The D gene is left open where the match is weak. For some rows the clone size is stated as once, few or many, or as a class when expanded; others skip it.

J: TRBJ2-1
D: TRBD2
V: TRBV27
size: -
CDR3: CASSLNGGGNEQFF
DNA: TGTGCCAGCAGTTTGAACGGGGGGGGAAATGAGCAGTTCTTC

J: TRBJ2-1
D: TRBD2
V: TRBV4-1
size: once
CDR3: CASSQGTSGYYNEQFF
DNA: TGCGCCAGCAGCCAGGGAACTAGCGGATACTACAATGAGCAGTTCTTC

J: TRBJ2-6
D: -
V: TRBV6-5
size: -
CDR3: CASSYYAISGANVLTF
DNA: TGTGCCAGCAGTTACTACGCCATATCTGGGGCCAACGTCCTGACTTTC

J: TRBJ1-1
D: -
V: TRBV27
size: -
CDR3: CASIKGPGWTEAFF
DNA: TGTGCCAGCATCAAGGGGCCGGGATGGACTGAAGCTTTCTTT

J: TRBJ2-7
D: -
V: TRBV4-1
size: -
CDR3: CASSQVSGYSYEQYF
DNA: TGCGCCAGCAGCCAAGTTAGCGGATATTCCTACGAGCAGTACTTC

J: TRBJ1-2
D: TRBD1
V: TRBV27
size: -
CDR3: CASSLGQGYGYTF
DNA: TGTGCCAGCAGTTTAGGACAGGGATATGGCTACACCTTC

J: TRBJ2-1
D: TRBD2
V: TRBV5-6
size: -
CDR3: CASSGRTTSAASYNEQFF
DNA: TGTGCCAGCAGCGGACGGACGACTAGCGCGGCCTCCTACAATGAGCAGTTCTTC

J: TRBJ1-6
D: -
V: TRBV27
size: -
CDR3: CASSLYAGWSSYNSPLHF
DNA: TGTGCCAGCAGTTTATATGCTGGGTGGAGCTCCTATAATTCACCCCTCCACTTT

J: TRBJ2-1
D: -
V: TRBV11-2
size: once
CDR3: CASRDWDEQFF
DNA: TGTGCCAGCAGGGACTGGGATGAGCAGTTCTTC

J: TRBJ2-5
D: TRBD1
V: TRBV10-3
size: -
CDR3: CAAQRTGEEETQYF
DNA: TGTGCCGCACAAAGGACAGGGGAAGAAGAGACCCAGTACTTC

J: TRBJ2-3
D: TRBD1
V: TRBV6-1
size: -
CDR3: CASSRPGTGADTQYF
DNA: TGTGCCAGCAGTCGCCCCGGGACAGGGGCAGATACGCAGTATTTT

J: TRBJ2-7
D: -
V: TRBV29-1
size: -
CDR3: CSVDVGTSSYEQYF
DNA: TGCAGCGTTGACGTCGGAACTTCGTCCTACGAGCAGTACTTC

J: TRBJ2-1
D: TRBD2
V: TRBV7-9
size: -
CDR3: CASSLGLAGNEQFF
DNA: TGTGCCAGCAGCTTAGGACTAGCGGGGAATGAGCAGTTCTTC

J: TRBJ2-1
D: -
V: TRBV19
size: few
CDR3: CASSISPDGHNEQFF
DNA: TGTGCCAGTAGTATTTCCCCGGACGGTCACAATGAGCAGTTCTTC

J: TRBJ2-1
D: -
V: TRBV14
size: -
CDR3: CASSQGLGTPYNEQFF
DNA: TGTGCCAGCAGCCAAGGTCTAGGGACCCCTTACAATGAGCAGTTCTTC

J: TRBJ2-7
D: TRBD2
V: TRBV27
size: -
CDR3: CASSSQGGNEQYF
DNA: TGTGCCAGCAGTTCCCAGGGAGGGAACGAGCAGTACTTC

J: TRBJ2-7
D: TRBD1
V: TRBV29-1
size: -
CDR3: CSVRDRDYEQYF
DNA: TGCAGCGTTAGGGACAGGGACTACGAGCAGTACTTC

J: TRBJ2-1
D: TRBD1
V: TRBV27
size: -
CDR3: CASSYLIGTADNEQFF
DNA: TGTGCCAGCAGTTACCTTATCGGGACAGCAGACAATGAGCAGTTCTTC

J: TRBJ2-1
D: TRBD2
V: TRBV12-5
size: -
CDR3: CASGPTSGSDEQFF
DNA: TGTGCTAGTGGGCCGACTAGCGGGAGTGATGAGCAGTTCTTC

J: TRBJ2-7
D: -
V: TRBV5-6
size: -
CDR3: CASSPRRGITYEQYF
DNA: TGTGCCAGCAGCCCACGACGGGGGATCACCTACGAGCAGTACTTC

J: TRBJ1-4
D: -
V: TRBV2
size: -
CDR3: CASSEVTTDEKLFF
DNA: TGTGCCAGCAGTGAAGTGACGACAGATGAAAAACTGTTTTTT

J: TRBJ2-7
D: TRBD1
V: TRBV4-1
size: -
CDR3: CASSSRQGEYEQYF
DNA: TGCGCCAGCAGCTCCCGACAGGGGGAATACGAGCAGTACTTC

J: TRBJ2-7
D: TRBD2
V: TRBV7-2
size: -
CDR3: CASSLGMLAELPYEQYF
DNA: TGTGCCAGCAGCTTAGGAATGCTAGCGGAACTGCCCTACGAGCAGTACTTC

J: TRBJ2-5
D: -
V: TRBV2
size: -
CDR3: CATPKTAETQYF
DNA: TGTGCCACCCCGAAAACGGCGGAGACCCAGTACTTC

J: TRBJ2-1
D: -
V: TRBV5-4
size: -
CDR3: CASSLVSSNEQFF
DNA: TGTGCCAGCAGCTTGGTTAGTTCCAATGAGCAGTTCTTC

J: TRBJ2-2
D: -
V: TRBV6-4
size: medium-sized
CDR3: CASSPDSEGRELFF
DNA: TGTGCCAGCAGTCCGGACAGTGAGGGCCGGGAGCTGTTTTTT

J: TRBJ1-1
D: -
V: TRBV9
size: -
CDR3: CASSVGGSEDEAFF
DNA: TGTGCCAGCAGCGTAGGAGGGTCTGAGGATGAAGCTTTCTTT

J: TRBJ1-6
D: TRBD1
V: TRBV5-1
size: -
CDR3: CASSPGQGIEPLHF
DNA: TGCGCCAGCAGCCCCGGACAGGGCATTGAGCCCCTCCACTTT

J: TRBJ1-2
D: -
V: TRBV2
size: -
CDR3: CASSEESSGYYGYTF
DNA: TGTGCCAGCAGTGAAGAGTCAAGTGGGTACTATGGCTACACCTTC